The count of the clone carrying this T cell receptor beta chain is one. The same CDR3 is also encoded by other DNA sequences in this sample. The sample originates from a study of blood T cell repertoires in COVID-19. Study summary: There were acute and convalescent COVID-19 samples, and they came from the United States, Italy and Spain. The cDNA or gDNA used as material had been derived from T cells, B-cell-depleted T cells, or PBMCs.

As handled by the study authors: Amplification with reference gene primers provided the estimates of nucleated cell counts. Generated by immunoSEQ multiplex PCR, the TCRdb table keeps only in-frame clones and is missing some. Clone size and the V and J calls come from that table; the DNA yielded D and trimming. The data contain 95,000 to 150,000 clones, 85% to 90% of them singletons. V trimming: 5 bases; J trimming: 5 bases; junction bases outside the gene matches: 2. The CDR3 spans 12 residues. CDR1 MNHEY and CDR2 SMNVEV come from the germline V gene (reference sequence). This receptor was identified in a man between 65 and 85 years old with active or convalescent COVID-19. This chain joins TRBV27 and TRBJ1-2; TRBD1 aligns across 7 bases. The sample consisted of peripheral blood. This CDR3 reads CASSLQGYGYTF. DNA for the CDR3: TGTGCCAGCAGTCTACAGGGGTATGGCTACACCTTC.